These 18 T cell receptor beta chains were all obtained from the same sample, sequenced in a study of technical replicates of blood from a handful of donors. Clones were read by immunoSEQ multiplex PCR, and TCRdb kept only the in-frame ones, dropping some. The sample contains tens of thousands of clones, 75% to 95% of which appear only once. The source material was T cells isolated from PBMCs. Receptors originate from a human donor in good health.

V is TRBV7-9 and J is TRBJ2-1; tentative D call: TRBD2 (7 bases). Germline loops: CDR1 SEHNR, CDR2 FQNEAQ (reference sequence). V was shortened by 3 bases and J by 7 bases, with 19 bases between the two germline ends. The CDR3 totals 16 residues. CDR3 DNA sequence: TGTGCCAGCAGCTTGGGAGGGATAGGGGGGGTTAATGAGCAGTTCTTC. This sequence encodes CASSLGGIGGVNEQFF.

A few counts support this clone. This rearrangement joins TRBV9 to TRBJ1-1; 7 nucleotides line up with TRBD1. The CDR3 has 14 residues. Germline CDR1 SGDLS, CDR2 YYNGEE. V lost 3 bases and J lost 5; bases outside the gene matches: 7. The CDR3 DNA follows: TGTGCCAGCAGCGGACAGGGACGAGGTACTGAAGCTTTCTTT. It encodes CASSGQGRGTEAFF.

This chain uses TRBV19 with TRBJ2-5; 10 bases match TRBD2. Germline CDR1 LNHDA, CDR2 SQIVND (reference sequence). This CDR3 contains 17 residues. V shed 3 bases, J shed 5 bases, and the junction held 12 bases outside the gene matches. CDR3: CASSIRWLAGVGETQYF. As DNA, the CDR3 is TGTGCCAGTAGTATTAGATGGCTAGCGGGAGTAGGGGAGACCCAGTACTTC.

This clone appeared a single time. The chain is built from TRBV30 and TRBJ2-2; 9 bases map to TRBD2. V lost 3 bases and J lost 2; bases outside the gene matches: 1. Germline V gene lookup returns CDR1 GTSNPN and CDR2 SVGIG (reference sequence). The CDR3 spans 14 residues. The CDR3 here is CAWRTSGNTGELFF. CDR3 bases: TGTGCCTGGAGGACTAGCGGTAACACCGGGGAGCTGTTTTTT. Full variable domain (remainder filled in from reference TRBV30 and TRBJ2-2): SQTIHQWPATLVQPVGSPLSLECTVEGTSNPNLYWYRQAAGRGLQLLFYSVGIGQISSEVPQNLSASRPQDRQFILSSKKLLLSDSGFYLCAWRTSGNTGELFFGEGSRLTVL.

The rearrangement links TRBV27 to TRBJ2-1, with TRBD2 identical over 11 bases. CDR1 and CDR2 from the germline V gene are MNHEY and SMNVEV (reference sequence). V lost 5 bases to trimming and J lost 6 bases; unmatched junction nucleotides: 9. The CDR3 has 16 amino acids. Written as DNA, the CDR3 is TGTGCCAGCAGTAGCCATTTTACTAGCGGGAGCAATGAGCAGTTCTTC. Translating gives CASSSHFTSGSNEQFF.

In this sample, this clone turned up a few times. As DNA, the CDR3 is TGTGCCAGCAGTTTCCCTGATCAGCCCCAGCATTTT. Amino acid sequence: CASSFPDQPQHF. This sequence joins TRBV28 and TRBJ1-5; no reliable D call. Trimming shortened V by 3 bases and J by 5 bases, and 5 bases separated the two germline ends. The CDR3 consists of 12 residues. The germline gives CDR1 MDHEN, CDR2 SYDVKM.

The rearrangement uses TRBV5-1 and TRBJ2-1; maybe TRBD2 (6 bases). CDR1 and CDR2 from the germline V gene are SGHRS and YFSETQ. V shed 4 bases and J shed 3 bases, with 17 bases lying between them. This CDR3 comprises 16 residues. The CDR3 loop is CASSTNRWGDYNEQFF. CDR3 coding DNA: TGCGCCAGCAGCACCAACAGGTGGGGGGACTACAATGAGCAGTTCTTC.

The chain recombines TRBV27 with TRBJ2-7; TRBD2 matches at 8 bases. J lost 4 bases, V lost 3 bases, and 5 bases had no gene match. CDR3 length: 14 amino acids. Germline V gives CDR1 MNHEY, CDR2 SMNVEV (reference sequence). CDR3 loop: CASSFGSGIYEQYF. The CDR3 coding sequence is TGTGCCAGCAGTTTTGGTAGCGGGATTTACGAGCAGTACTTC.

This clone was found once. CDR3 sequence: CASSHRDQETQYF. CDR3 nucleotides: TGTGCCAGCAGCCACCGGGACCAAGAGACCCAGTACTTC. This chain uses TRBV7-2 with TRBJ2-5, with D uncertain. Trimming removed 5 bases at V and 0 bases at J, with 7 bases between. Germline V CDR1 and CDR2: SGHTA, FQGNSA. The CDR3 has 13 amino acids.

The CDR3 protein is CATYPGPTTGRGYGYTF. CDR3 DNA sequence: TGTGCCACATACCCAGGTCCTACCACTGGAAGGGGCTATGGCTACACCTTC. The chain links TRBV19 to TRBJ1-2; D might be TRBD1 (5 bases). V was clipped by 10 bases and J by 4 bases, with 28 bases between them. This CDR3 is built from 17 residues. Germline CDR1 and CDR2: LNHDA and SQIVND (reference sequence).

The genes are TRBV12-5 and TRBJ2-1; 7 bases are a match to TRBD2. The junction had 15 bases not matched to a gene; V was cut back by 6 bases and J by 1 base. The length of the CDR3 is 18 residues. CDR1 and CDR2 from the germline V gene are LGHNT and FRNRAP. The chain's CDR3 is CASGRKRGELRSYNEQFF. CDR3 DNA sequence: TGTGCTAGTGGCCGGAAGCGGGGAGAACTAAGGTCCTACAATGAGCAGTTCTTC.

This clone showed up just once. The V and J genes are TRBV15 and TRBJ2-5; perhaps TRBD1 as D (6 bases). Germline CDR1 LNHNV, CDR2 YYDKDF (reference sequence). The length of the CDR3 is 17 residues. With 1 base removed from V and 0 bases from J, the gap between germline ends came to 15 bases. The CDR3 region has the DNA TGTGCCACCAGCAGAGCCTTAAGCACAGGGAACCAAGAGACCCAGTACTTC. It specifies CATSRALSTGNQETQYF.

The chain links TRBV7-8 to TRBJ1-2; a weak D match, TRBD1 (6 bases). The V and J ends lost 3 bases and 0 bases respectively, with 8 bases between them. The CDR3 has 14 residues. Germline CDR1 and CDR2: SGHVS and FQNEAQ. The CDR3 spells CASSLDSANYGYTF. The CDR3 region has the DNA TGTGCCAGCAGCTTGGACAGTGCTAACTATGGCTACACCTTC.

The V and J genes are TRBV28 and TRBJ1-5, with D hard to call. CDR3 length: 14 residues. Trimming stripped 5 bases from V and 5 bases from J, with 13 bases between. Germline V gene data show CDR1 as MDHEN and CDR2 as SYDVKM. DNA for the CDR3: TGTGCCAGCAGTCCTCCGACATATTATCAGCCCCAGCATTTT. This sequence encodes CASSPPTYYQPQHF.

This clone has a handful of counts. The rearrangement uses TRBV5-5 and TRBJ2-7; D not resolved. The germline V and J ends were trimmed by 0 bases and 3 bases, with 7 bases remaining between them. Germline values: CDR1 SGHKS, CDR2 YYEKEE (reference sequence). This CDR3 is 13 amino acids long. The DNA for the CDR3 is TGTGCCAGCAGCTTGGAGCCTCACTACGAGCAGTACTTC. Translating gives CASSLEPHYEQYF.

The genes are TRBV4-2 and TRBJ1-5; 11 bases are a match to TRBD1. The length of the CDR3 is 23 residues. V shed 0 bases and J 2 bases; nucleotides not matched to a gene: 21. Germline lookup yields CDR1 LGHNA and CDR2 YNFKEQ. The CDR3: CASSQDFYPFGTGGKLGNQPQHF. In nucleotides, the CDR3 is TGTGCCAGCAGCCAAGATTTTTATCCTTTTGGGACAGGGGGGAAGTTGGGCAATCAGCCCCAGCATTTT.

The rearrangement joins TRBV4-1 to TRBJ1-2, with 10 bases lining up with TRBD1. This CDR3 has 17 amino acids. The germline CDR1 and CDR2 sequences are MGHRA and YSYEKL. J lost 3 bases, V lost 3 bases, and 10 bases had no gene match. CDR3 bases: TGCGCCAGCAGCCACACAGCCGGGACAGGGGTTTACTATGGCTACACCTTC. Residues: CASSHTAGTGVYYGYTF.

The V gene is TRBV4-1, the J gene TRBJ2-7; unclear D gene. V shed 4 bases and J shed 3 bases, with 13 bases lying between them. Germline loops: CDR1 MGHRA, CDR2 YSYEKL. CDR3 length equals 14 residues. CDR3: CASSPELLDYEQYF. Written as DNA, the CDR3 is TGCGCCAGCAGCCCTGAGCTCCTTGACTACGAGCAGTACTTC.